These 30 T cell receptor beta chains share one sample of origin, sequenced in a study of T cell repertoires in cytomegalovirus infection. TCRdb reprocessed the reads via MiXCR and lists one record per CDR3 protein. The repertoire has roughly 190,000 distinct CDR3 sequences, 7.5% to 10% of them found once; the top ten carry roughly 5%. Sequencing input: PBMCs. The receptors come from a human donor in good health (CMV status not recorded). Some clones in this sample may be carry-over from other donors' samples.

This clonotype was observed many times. The CDR3 nucleotides read TGTGCCAGCAGCTTGTCTAGCGGGGTCAAAAACATTCAGTACTTC. It yields the protein CASSLSSGVKNIQYF. The chain combines TRBV7-2 with TRBJ2-4; 9 nucleotides agree with TRBD2. CDR3 length equals 15 residues. J was trimmed by 3 bases and V by 3 bases; bases with no gene match: 3. The germline gives CDR1 SGHTA, CDR2 FQGNSA.

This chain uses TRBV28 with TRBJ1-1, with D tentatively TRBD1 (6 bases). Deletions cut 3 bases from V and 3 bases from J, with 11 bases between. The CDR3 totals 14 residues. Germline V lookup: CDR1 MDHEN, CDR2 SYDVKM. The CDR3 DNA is TGTGCCAGCAGTTTCCGCGGGGGCTACACTGAAGCTTTCTTT. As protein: CASSFRGGYTEAFF.

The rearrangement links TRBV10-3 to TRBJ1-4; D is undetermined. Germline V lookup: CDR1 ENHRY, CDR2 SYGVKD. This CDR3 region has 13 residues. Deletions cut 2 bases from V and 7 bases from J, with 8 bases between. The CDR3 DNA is TGTGCCATCAGTGAGGAGCCCGGTGAAAAACTGTTTTTT. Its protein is CAISEEPGEKLFF.

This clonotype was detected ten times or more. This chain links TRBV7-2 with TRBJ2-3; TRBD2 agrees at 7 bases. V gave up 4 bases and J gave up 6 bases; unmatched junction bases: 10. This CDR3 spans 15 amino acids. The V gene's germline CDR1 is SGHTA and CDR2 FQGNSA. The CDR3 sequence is CASSSDGLEVDTQYF. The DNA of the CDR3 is TGTGCCAGCAGCTCGGATGGACTAGAGGTGGATACGCAGTATTTT.

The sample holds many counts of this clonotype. The CDR3 sequence: CASSSPPSSGRVTDTQYF. CDR3 sequence (DNA): TGTGCCAGCAGCTCGCCCCCCTCTAGCGGGAGGGTCACAGATACGCAGTATTTT. V usage is TRBV7-2 and J usage is TRBJ2-3, with 12 nucleotides matching TRBD2. The junction had 10 bases not matched to a gene; V was cut back by 4 bases and J by 2 bases. Germline loops: CDR1 SGHTA, CDR2 FQGNSA. The CDR3 totals 18 residues. The variable domain in full, with the rest retrieved from reference TRBV7-2 and TRBJ2-3, is GAGVSQSPSNKVTEKGKDVELRCDPISGHTALYWYRQSLGQGLEFLIYFQGNSAPDKSGLPSDRFSAERTGGSVSTLTIQRTQQEDSAVYLCASSSPPSSGRVTDTQYFGPGTRLTVL.

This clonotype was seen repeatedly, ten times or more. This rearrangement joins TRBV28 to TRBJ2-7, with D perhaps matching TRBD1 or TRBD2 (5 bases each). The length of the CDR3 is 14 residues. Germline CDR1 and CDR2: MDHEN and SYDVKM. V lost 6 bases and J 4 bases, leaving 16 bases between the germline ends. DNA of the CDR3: TGTGCCAGCAGCCCGCGGGTGTCAGGGTACGAGCAGTACTTC. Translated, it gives CASSPRVSGYEQYF.

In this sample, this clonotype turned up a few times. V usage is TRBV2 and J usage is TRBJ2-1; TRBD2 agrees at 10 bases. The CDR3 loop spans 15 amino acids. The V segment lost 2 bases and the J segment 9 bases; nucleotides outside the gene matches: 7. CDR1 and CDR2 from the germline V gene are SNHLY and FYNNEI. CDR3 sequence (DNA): TGTGCCAGCAGTGAATGGAGCGGGAGGGCCGGTGAGCAGTTCTTC. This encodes CASSEWSGRAGEQFF. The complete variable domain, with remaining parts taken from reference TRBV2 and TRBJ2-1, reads EPEVTQTPSHQVTQMGQEVILRCVPISNHLYFYWYRQILGQKVEFLVSFYNNEISEKSEIFDDQFSVERPDGSNFTLKIRSTKLEDSAMYFCASSEWSGRAGEQFFGPGTRLTVL.

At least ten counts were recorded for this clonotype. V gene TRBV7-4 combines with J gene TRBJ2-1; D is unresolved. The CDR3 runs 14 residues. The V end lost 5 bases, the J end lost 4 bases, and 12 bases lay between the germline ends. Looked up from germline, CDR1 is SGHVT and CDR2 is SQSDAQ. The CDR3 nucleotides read TGTGCCAGCAGCCGCGCCCGGAATTACAATGAGCAGTTCTTC. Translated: CASSRARNYNEQFF.

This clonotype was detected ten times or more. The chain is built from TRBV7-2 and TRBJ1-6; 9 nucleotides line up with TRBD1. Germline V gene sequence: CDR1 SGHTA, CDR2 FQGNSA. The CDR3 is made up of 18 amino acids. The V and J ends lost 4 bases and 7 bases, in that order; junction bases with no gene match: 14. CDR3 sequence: CASSSGQGWVWRNSPLHF. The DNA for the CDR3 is TGTGCCAGCAGCTCGGGACAGGGCTGGGTATGGCGAAATTCACCCCTCCACTTT.

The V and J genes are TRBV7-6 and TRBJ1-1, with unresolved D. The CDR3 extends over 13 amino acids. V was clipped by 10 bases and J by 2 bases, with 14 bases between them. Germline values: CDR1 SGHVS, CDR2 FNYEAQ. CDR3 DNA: TGTGCCACCTCGGTTAAGCCCAACACTGAAGCTTTCTTT. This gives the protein CATSVKPNTEAFF.

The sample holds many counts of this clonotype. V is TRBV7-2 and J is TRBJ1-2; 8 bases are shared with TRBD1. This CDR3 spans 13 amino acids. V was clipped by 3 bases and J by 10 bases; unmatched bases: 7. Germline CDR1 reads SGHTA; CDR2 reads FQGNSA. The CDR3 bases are TGTGCCAGCAGCTTCGGACAGGGTCGCGACTACACCTTC. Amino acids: CASSFGQGRDYTF.

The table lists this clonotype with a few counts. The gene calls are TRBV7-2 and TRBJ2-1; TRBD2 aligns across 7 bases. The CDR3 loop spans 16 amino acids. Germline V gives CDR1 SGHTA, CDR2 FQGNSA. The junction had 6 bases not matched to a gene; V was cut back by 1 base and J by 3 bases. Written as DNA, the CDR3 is TGTGCCAGCAGCTTAGGAGCGGGATCGCGCTACAATGAGCAGTTCTTC. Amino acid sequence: CASSLGAGSRYNEQFF.

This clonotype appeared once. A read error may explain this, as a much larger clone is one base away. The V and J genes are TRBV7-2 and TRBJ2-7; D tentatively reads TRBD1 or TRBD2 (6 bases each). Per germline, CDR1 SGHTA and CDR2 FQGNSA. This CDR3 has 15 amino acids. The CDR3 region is CASSLVGGVRGERYF. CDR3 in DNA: TGTGCCAGCAGCTTAGTTGGGGGCGTGAGGGGGGAGCGGTACTTC.

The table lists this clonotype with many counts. Here the CDR3 DNA reads TGTGCCAGCAGCGTCCGGGACAGGGACCACGAGCAGTACTTC. Translating gives CASSVRDRDHEQYF. The gene calls are TRBV7-9 and TRBJ2-7, with 9 bases lining up with TRBD1. The germline CDR1 and CDR2 sequences are SEHNR and FQNEAQ (reference sequence). The CDR3 has 14 amino acids. J was trimmed by 5 bases and V by 5 bases; bases with no gene match: 7.

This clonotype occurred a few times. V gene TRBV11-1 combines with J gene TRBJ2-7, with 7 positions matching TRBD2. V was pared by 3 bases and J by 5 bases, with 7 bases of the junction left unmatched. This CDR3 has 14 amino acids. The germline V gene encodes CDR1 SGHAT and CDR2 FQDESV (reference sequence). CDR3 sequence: CASSLRGSLHEQYF. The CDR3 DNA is TGTGCCAGCAGCTTGCGGGGGTCTCTCCACGAGCAGTACTTC. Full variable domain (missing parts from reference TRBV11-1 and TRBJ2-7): EAEVAQSPRYKITEKSQAVAFWCDPISGHATLYWYRQILGQGPELLVQFQDESVVDDSQLPKDRFSAERLKGVDSTLKIQPAELGDSAMYLCASSLRGSLHEQYFGPGTRLTVT.

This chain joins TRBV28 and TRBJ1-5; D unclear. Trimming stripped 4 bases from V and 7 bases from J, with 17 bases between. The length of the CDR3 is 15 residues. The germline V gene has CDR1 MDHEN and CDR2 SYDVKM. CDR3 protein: CASSYPGSMYQPQHF. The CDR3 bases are TGTGCCAGCAGTTACCCGGGATCTATGTACCAGCCCCAGCATTTT.

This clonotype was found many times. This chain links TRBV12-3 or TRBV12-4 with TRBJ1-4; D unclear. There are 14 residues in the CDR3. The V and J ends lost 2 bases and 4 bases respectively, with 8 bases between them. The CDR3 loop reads CASSLSGINEKLFF. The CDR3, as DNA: TGTGCCAGCAGTTTAAGCGGAATTAATGAAAAACTGTTTTTT.

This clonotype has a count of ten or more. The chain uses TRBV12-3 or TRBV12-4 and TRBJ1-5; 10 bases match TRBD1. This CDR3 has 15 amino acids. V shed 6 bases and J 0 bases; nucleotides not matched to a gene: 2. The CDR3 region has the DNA TGTGCCAGCAGCAGGACAGGGGGTAGCAATCAGCCCCAGCATTTT. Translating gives CASSRTGGSNQPQHF.

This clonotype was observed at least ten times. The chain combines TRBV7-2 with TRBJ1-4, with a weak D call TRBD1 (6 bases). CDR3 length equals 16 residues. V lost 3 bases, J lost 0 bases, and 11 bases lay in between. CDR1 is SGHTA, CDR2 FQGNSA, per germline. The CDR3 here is CASSFPGHPTNEKLFF. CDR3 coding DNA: TGTGCCAGCAGCTTTCCGGGACACCCAACTAATGAAAAACTGTTTTTT.

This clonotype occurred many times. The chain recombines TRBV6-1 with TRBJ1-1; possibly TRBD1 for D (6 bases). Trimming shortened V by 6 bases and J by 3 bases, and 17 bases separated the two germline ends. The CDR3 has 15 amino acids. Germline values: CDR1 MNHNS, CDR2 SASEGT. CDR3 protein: CASRLQGAGDTEAFF. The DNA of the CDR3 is TGTGCCAGCAGACTACAGGGTGCGGGAGACACTGAAGCTTTCTTT.

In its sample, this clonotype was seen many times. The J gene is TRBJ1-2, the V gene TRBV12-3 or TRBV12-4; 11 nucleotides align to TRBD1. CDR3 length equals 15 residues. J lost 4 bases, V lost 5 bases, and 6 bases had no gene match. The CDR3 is CASSTGQGVSYGYTF. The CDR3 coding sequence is TGTGCCAGCAGTACGGGACAGGGGGTTTCCTATGGCTACACCTTC.

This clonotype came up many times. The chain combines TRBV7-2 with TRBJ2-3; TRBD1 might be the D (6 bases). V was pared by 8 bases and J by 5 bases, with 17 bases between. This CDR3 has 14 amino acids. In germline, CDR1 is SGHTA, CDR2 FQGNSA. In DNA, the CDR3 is TGTGCCAGCGAAACTGGGGGCCTGGGAGATACGCAGTATTTT. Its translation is CASETGGLGDTQYF.

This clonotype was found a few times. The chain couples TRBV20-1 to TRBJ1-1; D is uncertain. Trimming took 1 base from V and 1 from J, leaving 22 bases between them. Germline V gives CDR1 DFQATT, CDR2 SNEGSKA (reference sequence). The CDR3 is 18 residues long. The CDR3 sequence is CSARVFGPGEQRNTEAFF. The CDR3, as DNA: TGCAGTGCTAGAGTTTTTGGCCCCGGGGAACAGAGGAACACTGAAGCTTTCTTT.

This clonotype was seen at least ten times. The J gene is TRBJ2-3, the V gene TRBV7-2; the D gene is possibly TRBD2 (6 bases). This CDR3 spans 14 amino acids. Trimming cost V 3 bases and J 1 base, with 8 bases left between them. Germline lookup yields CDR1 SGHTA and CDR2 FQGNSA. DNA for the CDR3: TGTGCCAGCAGCTTTAGCGGCCGCACAGATACGCAGTATTTT. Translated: CASSFSGRTDTQYF.

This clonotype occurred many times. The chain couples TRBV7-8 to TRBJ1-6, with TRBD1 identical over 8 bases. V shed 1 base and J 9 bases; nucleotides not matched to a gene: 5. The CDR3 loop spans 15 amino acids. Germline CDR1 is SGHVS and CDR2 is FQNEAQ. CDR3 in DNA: TGTGCCAGCAGCTTAGAATCAGGGGGCTTTTCACCCCTCCACTTT. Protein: CASSLESGGFSPLHF.

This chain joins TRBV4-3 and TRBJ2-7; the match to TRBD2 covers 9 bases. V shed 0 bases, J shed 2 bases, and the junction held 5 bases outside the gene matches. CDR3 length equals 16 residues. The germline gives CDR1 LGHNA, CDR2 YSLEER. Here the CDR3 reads CASSQDQAGGPYEQYF. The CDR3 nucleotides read TGCGCCAGCAGCCAAGATCAAGCGGGAGGCCCCTACGAGCAGTACTTC.

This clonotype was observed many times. The CDR3 is CASSFSLLRQRDSGNTIYF. The CDR3 DNA reads TGTGCCAGCAGCTTTTCACTCTTGAGACAGCGAGACTCTGGAAACACCATATATTTT. V is TRBV11-2 and J is TRBJ1-3; possible D gene TRBD1, 5 bases. With 3 bases removed from V and 0 bases from J, the gap between germline ends came to 21 bases. Germline assignment: CDR1 SGHAT and CDR2 FQNNGV. The CDR3 spans 19 residues.

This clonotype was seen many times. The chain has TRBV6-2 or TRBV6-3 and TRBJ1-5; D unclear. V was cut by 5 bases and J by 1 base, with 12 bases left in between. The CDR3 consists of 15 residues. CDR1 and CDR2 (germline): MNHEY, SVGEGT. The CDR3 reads CASSGVGISNQPQHF. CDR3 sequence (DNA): TGTGCCAGCAGTGGTGTGGGGATCAGCAATCAGCCCCAGCATTTT.

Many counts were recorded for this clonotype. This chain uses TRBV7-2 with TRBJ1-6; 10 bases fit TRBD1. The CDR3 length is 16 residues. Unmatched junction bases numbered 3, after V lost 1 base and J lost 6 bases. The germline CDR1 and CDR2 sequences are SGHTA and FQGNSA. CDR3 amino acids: CASSLVWTGGNSPLHF. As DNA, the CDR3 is TGTGCCAGCAGCTTAGTATGGACAGGGGGTAATTCACCCCTCCACTTT.

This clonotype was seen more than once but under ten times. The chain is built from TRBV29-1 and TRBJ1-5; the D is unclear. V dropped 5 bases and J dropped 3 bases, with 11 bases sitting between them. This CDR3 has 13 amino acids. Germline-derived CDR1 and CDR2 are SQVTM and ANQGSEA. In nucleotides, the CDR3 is TGCAGCGTTAATTTAGGGTCCAATCAGCCCCAGCATTTT. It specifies CSVNLGSNQPQHF.